This T cell receptor beta chain was observed in a study of breast tumors, draining lymph nodes, adjacent tissues. General study findings and limits: Tumor and nontumor repertoires were significantly more similar in luminal-like than in basal-like breast cancer. Tumor TCR diversity was below lymph nodes but above nontumor tissue. Most tumor T cells seemingly derive from lymph node, then expand in tumor. Data only fit, rather than demonstrated, lymph node origin of most tumor T cells.

From the multiplex PCR reads, TCRdb called clonotypes with MiXCR, one entry per CDR3 protein. Of approximately 210,000 distinct CDR3 sequences in the sample, 30% to 35% were seen once. This clonotype was counted at least ten times. Its target is not known. Samples came from axillary lymph nodes draining the breast cancer. The V and J ends lost 6 bases and 1 base, in that order; junction bases with no gene match: 2. This CDR3 contains 13 residues. The germline gives CDR1 MNHEY, CDR2 SVGAGI. The chain links TRBV6-5 to TRBJ2-7, with 8 nucleotides matching TRBD1. The sequencing sample was made of axillary lymph node tissue. The TCR comes from a female donor with breast cancer. Some clones in this sample may be carry-over from other donors' samples. For the CDR3, the DNA is TGTGCCAGCAGCCGGGACAGGTCCTACGAGCAGTACTTC. This sequence encodes CASSRDRSYEQYF.